This note documents a single T cell receptor beta chain sequence. The CDR3 is 13 residues long. The germline CDR1 and CDR2 sequences are MNHEY and SMNVEV (reference sequence). The V and J ends lost 3 bases and 0 bases respectively, with 5 bases between them. Clones were sequenced by immunoSEQ multiplex PCR, and TCRdb holds only the in-frame ones, with some missing. Among roughly 70,000 clones listed, approximately 96% were seen once. This sample was included in a study of cytomegalovirus exposure and HLA in healthy donors. Sequences were obtained from PBMCs. The chain carries TRBV27 and TRBJ1-1; D unclear. This TCR came from a woman younger than 35 in good health and CMV-seropositive. CDR3 nucleotide sequence: TGTGCCAGCAGTTTGCAGGTGAACACTGAAGCTTTCTTT. As protein: CASSLQVNTEAFF.